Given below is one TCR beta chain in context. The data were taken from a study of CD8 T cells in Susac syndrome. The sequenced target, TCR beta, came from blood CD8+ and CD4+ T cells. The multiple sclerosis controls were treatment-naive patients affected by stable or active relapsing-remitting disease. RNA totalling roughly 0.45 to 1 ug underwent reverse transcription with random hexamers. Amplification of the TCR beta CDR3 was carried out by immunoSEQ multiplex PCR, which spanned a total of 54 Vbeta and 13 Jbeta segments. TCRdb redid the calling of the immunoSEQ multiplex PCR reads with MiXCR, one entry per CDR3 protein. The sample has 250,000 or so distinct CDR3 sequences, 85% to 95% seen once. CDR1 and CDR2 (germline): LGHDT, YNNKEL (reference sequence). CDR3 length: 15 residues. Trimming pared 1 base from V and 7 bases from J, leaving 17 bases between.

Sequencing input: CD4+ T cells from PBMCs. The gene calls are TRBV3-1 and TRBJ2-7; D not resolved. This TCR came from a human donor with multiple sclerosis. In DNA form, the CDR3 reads TGTGCCAGCAGCCAAGGGCTAGGATCCCCCCTTGAGCAGTACTTC. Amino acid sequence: CASSQGLGSPLEQYF.